Following are 21 T cell receptor beta chains from one sample sequenced in a study of blood T cell repertoires in COVID-19. Profiling relied on immunoSEQ multiplex PCR, and the TCRdb table lists in-frame clones only, not all of them. The sample has around 620,000 clones, about 87% seen once. What was sequenced was peripheral blood. The receptors stem from a woman younger than 30 with acute or convalescent COVID-19.

The chain has TRBV5-1 and TRBJ1-2; no clear D gene. V lost 0 bases to trimming and J lost 4 bases, with 13 bases between them. Germline-derived CDR1 and CDR2 are SGHRS and YFSETQ. The CDR3 totals 15 residues. The CDR3 DNA sequence: TGCGCCAGCAGCTTGGGACACGCCTCTGGCTATGGCTACACCTTC. Translating gives CASSLGHASGYGYTF.

The chain joins TRBV18 to TRBJ1-1; D gene unclear. The V gene's germline CDR1 is KGHSH and CDR2 LQKENI. The CDR3 contains 15 residues. Trimming cost V 2 bases and J 2 bases, with 12 bases left between them. The CDR3 bases are TGTGCCAGCTCACCAAACAGCCCAAGTAACACTGAAGCTTTCTTT. Its protein product is CASSPNSPSNTEAFF.

The J gene is TRBJ1-1, the V gene TRBV7-9; 8 bases map to TRBD1. Looked up from germline, CDR1 is SEHNR and CDR2 is FQNEAQ (reference sequence). V was clipped by 1 base and J by 4 bases; unmatched bases: 5. The CDR3 is made up of 15 amino acids. The CDR3 region is CASSLDQGAGTEAFF. In nucleotides, the CDR3 is TGTGCCAGCAGCTTAGATCAGGGGGCAGGCACTGAAGCTTTCTTT.

This chain connects TRBV5-1 to TRBJ2-3, with D perhaps TRBD1 (6 bases). Germline-derived CDR1 and CDR2 are SGHRS and YFSETQ. Trimming cost V 4 bases and J 7 bases, with 19 bases left between them. The CDR3 has 15 amino acids. CDR3 nucleotides: TGCGCCAGCAGCCCCTTTCTTATAGGGGGATATACGCAGTATTTT. Translated: CASSPFLIGGYTQYF.

This chain joins TRBV6-6 and TRBJ2-5; 7 bases map to TRBD2. Trimming removed 6 bases from V and 1 base from J; junction bases left unmatched: 5. Germline lookup yields CDR1 MNHNY and CDR2 SVGAGI (reference sequence). The CDR3 covers 14 residues. Here the CDR3 reads CASSSRGVQETQYF. CDR3 DNA: TGTGCCAGCAGCTCCCGGGGGGTCCAAGAGACCCAGTACTTC.

This chain links TRBV5-6 with TRBJ2-7; possible D gene TRBD1, 5 bases. The CDR3 loop spans 16 amino acids. Germline V lookup: CDR1 SGHDT, CDR2 YYEEEE. V lost 0 bases and J lost 3, with 16 bases in between. The CDR3 DNA is TGTGCCAGCAGCTTGGACCCAGGGAAGGCGTTCTACGAGCAGTACTTC. Translation: CASSLDPGKAFYEQYF. The full variable domain, completed using reference TRBV5-6 and TRBJ2-7, is DAGVTQSPTHLIKTRGQQVTLRCSPKSGHDTVSWYQQALGQGPQFIFQYYEEEERQRGNFPDRFSGHQFPNYSSELNVNALLLGDSALYLCASSLDPGKAFYEQYFGPGTRLTVT.

This sequence joins TRBV2 and TRBJ2-7; possible D gene TRBD2, 6 bases. Germline V gene lookup returns CDR1 SNHLY and CDR2 FYNNEI. CDR3 length: 15 residues. V was pared by 4 bases and J by 6 bases, with 19 bases between. CDR3 DNA: TGTGCCAGCAGTGCCCCCGGGACTCCCGTCCGCGAGCAGTACTTC. This codes for CASSAPGTPVREQYF.

The chain's CDR3 is CASISSGLGYNEQFF. The CDR3 region has the DNA TGTGCCAGTATTTCATCAGGGCTGGGCTACAATGAGCAGTTCTTC. The chain couples TRBV19 to TRBJ2-1, with D perhaps TRBD1 (5 bases). Trimming removed 7 bases at V and 3 bases at J, with 16 bases between. The CDR3 totals 15 residues. The germline CDR1 and CDR2 sequences are LNHDA and SQIVND (reference sequence).

The chain recombines TRBV9 with TRBJ2-1, with TRBD2 as a possible D gene (6 bases). Germline CDR1 reads SGDLS; CDR2 reads YYNGEE. This CDR3 is 16 amino acids long. V lost 4 bases and J 3 bases, leaving 17 bases between the germline ends. The CDR3 sequence is CASSPSSGLYYNEQFF. DNA for the CDR3: TGTGCCAGCAGCCCAAGTAGCGGACTCTACTACAATGAGCAGTTCTTC.

V gene TRBV27 combines with J gene TRBJ2-7; TRBD1 might be the D (5 bases). The CDR3 covers 16 residues. Germline V lookup: CDR1 MNHEY, CDR2 SMNVEV (reference sequence). V gave up 3 bases and J gave up 2 bases, with 17 bases separating them. CDR3 amino acids: CASSFGQQRRAYEQYF. CDR3 in DNA: TGTGCCAGCAGTTTTGGACAACAGAGGAGAGCCTACGAGCAGTACTTC.

J is TRBJ2-2 and V is TRBV28; the D is unclear. This CDR3 comprises 15 residues. Trimming stripped 2 bases from V and 0 bases from J, with 7 bases between. Germline assignment: CDR1 MDHEN and CDR2 SYDVKM. The CDR3 bases are TGTGCCAGCAGTTTAGCGGAAACGAACACCGGGGAGCTGTTTTTT. Protein product: CASSLAETNTGELFF. Supplemented by reference TRBV28 and TRBJ2-2, the full variable domain reads DVKVTQSSRYLVKRTGEKVFLECVQDMDHENMFWYRQDPGLGLRLIYFSYDVKMKEKGDIPEGYSVSREKKERFSLILESASTNQTSMYLCASSLAETNTGELFFGEGSRLTVL.

This clone has a single count. Germline and junction disagree at one end, which may indicate a read error. The chain links TRBV29-1 to TRBJ2-1; 7 bases line up with TRBD1. Germline values: CDR1 SQVTM, CDR2 ANQGSEA. This CDR3 has 14 amino acids. CDR3 amino acids: CSVDKGGSHNEQFF. The CDR3 DNA follows: TGCAGCGTTGATAAAGGGGGCTCCCACAATGAGCAGTTCTTC.

This sequence joins TRBV7-8 and TRBJ2-7; a possible D gene is TRBD1 (5 bases). Between the trimmed V and J ends, which lost 6 bases and 3 bases, there was a span of 9 bases. This CDR3 region has 12 residues. Germline assignment: CDR1 SGHVS and CDR2 FQNEAQ. CDR3 in DNA: TGTGCCAGCAGAGGGGAACTCTACGAGCAGTACTTC. Protein: CASRGELYEQYF.

V and J are TRBV7-2 and TRBJ2-7; 7 nucleotides match TRBD1. Germline assignment: CDR1 SGHTA and CDR2 FQGNSA. J was trimmed by 2 bases and V by 4 bases; bases with no gene match: 8. This CDR3 comprises 15 residues. The chain's CDR3 is CASSSQPGQTYEQYF. CDR3 in DNA: TGTGCCAGCAGCTCACAACCGGGACAGACCTACGAGCAGTACTTC.

V gene TRBV7-9 combines with J gene TRBJ1-1; D is ambiguous. Germline CDR1 SEHNR, CDR2 FQNEAQ (reference sequence). V was cut by 8 bases and J by 3 bases, with 16 bases left in between. The CDR3 has 14 amino acids. The CDR3, as DNA: TGTGCCAGCGATCGTATGTTGCAGTACACTGAAGCTTTCTTT. Protein product: CASDRMLQYTEAFF.

The chain combines TRBV4-2 with TRBJ1-6, with D tentatively TRBD1 (5 bases). This CDR3 has 15 amino acids. The germline CDR1 and CDR2 sequences are LGHNA and YNFKEQ. Trimming took 0 bases from V and 9 from J, leaving 12 bases between them. The CDR3 here is CASSQEGAPGSPLHF. CDR3 coding DNA: TGTGCCAGCAGCCAAGAAGGGGCGCCGGGTTCACCCCTCCACTTT.

This clone appeared a few times. V usage is TRBV12-5 and J usage is TRBJ1-1; D uncertain. CDR1 LGHNT and CDR2 FRNRAP come from the germline V gene. The CDR3 extends over 11 amino acids. V dropped 3 bases and J dropped 4 bases, with 3 bases sitting between them. The CDR3 protein is CASGFLTEAFF. CDR3 nucleotides: TGTGCTAGTGGTTTTCTCACTGAAGCTTTCTTT.

The rearrangement joins TRBV7-3 to TRBJ2-7, with 8 bases fitting TRBD2. The J segment lost 5 bases and the V segment lost 1 base, leaving 10 bases of the junction unmatched. The CDR3 consists of 16 residues. Germline V lookup: CDR1 SGHTA, CDR2 FQGTGA. DNA for the CDR3: TGTGCCAGCAGCTTAAATGGGGTAGCGGGGTTTAACGAGCAGTACTTC. Its translation is CASSLNGVAGFNEQYF.

The rearrangement uses TRBV6-5 and TRBJ1-2; D unresolved. CDR1 is MNHEY and CDR2 is SVGAGI in the germline V gene. The CDR3 is 11 amino acids. V was pared by 11 bases and J by 0 bases, with 7 bases between. The CDR3 spells CAAGTNYGYTF. The DNA for the CDR3 is TGTGCCGCCGGGACTAACTATGGCTACACCTTC.

V gene TRBV7-2 combines with J gene TRBJ1-5; D gene uncertain. The CDR3 runs 14 residues. The germline V gene has CDR1 SGHTA and CDR2 FQGNSA. V dropped 5 bases and J dropped 5 bases, with 13 bases sitting between them. The CDR3 DNA sequence: TGTGCCAGCAGCCTTTACAGTGTCGATCAGCCCCAGCATTTT. This codes for CASSLYSVDQPQHF.

The chain carries TRBV6-6 and TRBJ2-1; 8 bases line up with TRBD1. J gave up 6 bases and V 8 bases, and 6 bases lay outside the gene matches. The CDR3 runs 13 residues. Per germline, CDR1 MNHNY and CDR2 SVGAGI (reference sequence). The CDR3 loop is CASSRTGFNEQFF. Written as DNA, the CDR3 is TGTGCCAGCTCTCGGACAGGGTTCAATGAGCAGTTCTTC.